A selection of T cell receptor beta chains follows, all from one sample in a study of early T cells in non-severe SARS-CoV-2 infection. Using its own MiXCR run on the 5' RACE reads, TCRdb lists one record per CDR3 protein. The table lists approximately 52,000 distinct CDR3 sequences, about 15% of them singletons. Material: whole blood, obtained at baseline. The source is an adult who was a healthcare worker with PCR-confirmed SARS-CoV-2 infection or an uninfected control (not recorded which). CDR3s include the opening cysteine and the closing phenylalanine or tryptophan. Each record gives: V gene, clone size, D gene, J gene, CDR3 length, CDR3 DNA, CDR3 protein. D genes are given only for firm matches. Size is stated for part of the rows, as once, few or many counts, or as a class when the clone is expanded.

TRBV28	NA	TRBD1	TRBJ2-7	17	TGTGCCAGCAGACGCCTTCCCCCGGGACAGGGAGGCTACGAGCAGTACTTC	CASRRLPPGQGGYEQYF
TRBV24-1	few	NA	TRBJ1-1	12	TGTGCCACCAGTGATGCTGGGATCGAAGCTTTCTTT	CATSDAGIEAFF
TRBV25-1	many	NA	TRBJ1-1	15	TGTGCCAGCAGTGAATCGTGGGGACCGAACACTGAAGCTTTCTTT	CASSESWGPNTEAFF
TRBV3-1	NA	NA	TRBJ1-1	14	TGTGCCAGCAGCCAACCTGGACAGTCCACTGAAGCTTTCTTT	CASSQPGQSTEAFF
TRBV7-6	few	TRBD1	TRBJ1-2	16	TGTGCCAGCAGCGCCTCAGGACAGGGGGCGACCTATGGCTACACCTTC	CASSASGQGATYGYTF
TRBV7-9	few	TRBD2	TRBJ2-4	17	TGTGCCAGCAGCCGAGGGACTAGCGGGGAGGCCAAAAACATTCAGTACTTC	CASSRGTSGEAKNIQYF
TRBV6-2/TRBV6-3	many	TRBD1	TRBJ1-2	16	TGTGCCAGCAGTTCGAGCAATATCAGGGGGATCTATGGCTACACCTTC	CASSSSNIRGIYGYTF
TRBV6-2/TRBV6-3	NA	TRBD2	TRBJ2-3	17	TGTGCCAGCAGACCCTACGGACTAGCGGGGGGGGCAGATACGCAGTATTTT	CASRPYGLAGGADTQYF
TRBV7-3	many	NA	TRBJ2-2	17	TGTGCCAGCAGCCCTACGGGGGTTCTGGCGAACACCGGGGAGCTGTTTTTT	CASSPTGVLANTGELFF
TRBV5-1	few	NA	TRBJ2-6	14	TGCGCCAGCAGCTTCCGCTCTGGGGCCAACGTCCTGACTTTC	CASSFRSGANVLTF
TRBV14	NA	TRBD1	TRBJ1-2	14	TGTGCCAGCAGCCAAGTGTCGGACAGGGATGGCTACACCTTC	CASSQVSDRDGYTF
TRBV12-3/TRBV12-4	NA	NA	TRBJ1-5	14	TGTGCCAGCAGTTTGGGGGACCGCAATCAGCCCCAGCATTTT	CASSLGDRNQPQHF
TRBV7-2	NA	NA	TRBJ1-1	15	TGTGCCAGCAGCCCCCTGGACGGATCGGGCACTGAAGCTTTCTTT	CASSPLDGSGTEAFF
TRBV29-1	NA	NA	TRBJ2-2	11	TGCAGCGTTATGGACACCGGGGAGCTGTTTTTT	CSVMDTGELFF